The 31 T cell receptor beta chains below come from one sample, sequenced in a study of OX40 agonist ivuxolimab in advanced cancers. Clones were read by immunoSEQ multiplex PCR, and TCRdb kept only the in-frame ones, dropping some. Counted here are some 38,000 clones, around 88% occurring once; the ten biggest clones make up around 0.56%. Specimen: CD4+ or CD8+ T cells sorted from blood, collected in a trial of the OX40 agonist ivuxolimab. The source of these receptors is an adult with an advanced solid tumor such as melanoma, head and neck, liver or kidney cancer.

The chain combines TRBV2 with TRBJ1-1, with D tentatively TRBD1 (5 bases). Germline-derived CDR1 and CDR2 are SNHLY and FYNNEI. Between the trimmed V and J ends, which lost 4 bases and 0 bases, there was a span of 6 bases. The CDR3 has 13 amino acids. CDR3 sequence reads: CASSVGVNTEAFF. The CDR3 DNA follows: TGTGCCAGCAGTGTGGGGGTGAACACTGAAGCTTTCTTT.

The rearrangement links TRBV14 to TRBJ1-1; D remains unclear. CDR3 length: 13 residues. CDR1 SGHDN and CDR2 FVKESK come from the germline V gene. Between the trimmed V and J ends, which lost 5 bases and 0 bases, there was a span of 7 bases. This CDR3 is CASSKSMNTEAFF. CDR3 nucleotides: TGTGCCAGCAGCAAAAGTATGAACACTGAAGCTTTCTTT.

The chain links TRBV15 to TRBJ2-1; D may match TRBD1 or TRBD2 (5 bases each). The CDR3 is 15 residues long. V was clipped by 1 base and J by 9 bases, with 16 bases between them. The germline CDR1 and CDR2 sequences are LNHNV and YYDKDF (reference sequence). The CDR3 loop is CATSRVLGRSFEQFF. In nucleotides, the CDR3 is TGTGCCACCAGCAGAGTTTTGGGACGGAGTTTTGAGCAGTTCTTC.

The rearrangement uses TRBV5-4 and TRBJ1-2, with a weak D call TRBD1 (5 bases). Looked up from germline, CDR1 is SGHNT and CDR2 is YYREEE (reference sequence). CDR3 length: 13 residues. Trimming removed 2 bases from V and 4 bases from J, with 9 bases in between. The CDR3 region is CASSLEGVYGYTF. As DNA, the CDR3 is TGTGCCAGCAGCTTAGAAGGGGTCTATGGCTACACCTTC. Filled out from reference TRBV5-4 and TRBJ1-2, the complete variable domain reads ETGVTQSPTHLIKTRGQQVTLRCSSQSGHNTVSWYQQALGQGPQFIFQYYREEENGRGNFPPRFSGLQFPNYSSELNVNALELDDSALYLCASSLEGVYGYTFGSGTRLTVV.

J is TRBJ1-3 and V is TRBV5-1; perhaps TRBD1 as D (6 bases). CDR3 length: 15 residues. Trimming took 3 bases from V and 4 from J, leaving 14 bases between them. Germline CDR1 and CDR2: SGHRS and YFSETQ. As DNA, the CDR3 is TGCGCCAGCAGCTGGGGGAGGACAGCCGGAAACACCATATATTTT. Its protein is CASSWGRTAGNTIYF. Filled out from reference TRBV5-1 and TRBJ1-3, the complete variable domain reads KAGVTQTPRYLIKTRGQQVTLSCSPISGHRSVSWYQQTPGQGLQFLFEYFSETQRNKGNFPGRFSGRQFSNSRSEMNVSTLELGDSALYLCASSWGRTAGNTIYFGEGSWLTVV.

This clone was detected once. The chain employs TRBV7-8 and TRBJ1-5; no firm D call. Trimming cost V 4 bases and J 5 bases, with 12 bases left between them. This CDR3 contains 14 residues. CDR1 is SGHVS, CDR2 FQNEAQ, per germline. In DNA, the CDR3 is TGTGCCAGCAGCTATCGACTGAGAGATCAGCCCCAGCATTTT. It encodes CASSYRLRDQPQHF. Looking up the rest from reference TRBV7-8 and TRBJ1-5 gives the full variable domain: GAGVSQSPRYKVAKRGQDVALRCDPISGHVSLFWYQQALGQGPEFLTYFQNEAQLDKSGLPSDRFFAERPEGSVSTLKIQRTQQEDSAVYLCASSYRLRDQPQHFGDGTRLSIL.

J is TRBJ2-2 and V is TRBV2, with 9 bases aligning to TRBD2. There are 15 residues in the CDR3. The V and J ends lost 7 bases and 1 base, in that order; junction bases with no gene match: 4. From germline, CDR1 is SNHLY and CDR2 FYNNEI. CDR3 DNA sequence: TGTGCCAGCACCGCGGGGGGGCGGAACACCGGGGAGCTGTTTTTT. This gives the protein CASTAGGRNTGELFF.

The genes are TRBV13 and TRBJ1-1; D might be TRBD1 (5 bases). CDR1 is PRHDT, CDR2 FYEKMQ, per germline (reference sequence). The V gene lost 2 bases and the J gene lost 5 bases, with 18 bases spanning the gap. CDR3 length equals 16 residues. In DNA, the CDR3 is TGTGCCAGCAGCTTACAGGGTGACATGGGTGGGACTGAAGCTTTCTTT. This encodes CASSLQGDMGGTEAFF.

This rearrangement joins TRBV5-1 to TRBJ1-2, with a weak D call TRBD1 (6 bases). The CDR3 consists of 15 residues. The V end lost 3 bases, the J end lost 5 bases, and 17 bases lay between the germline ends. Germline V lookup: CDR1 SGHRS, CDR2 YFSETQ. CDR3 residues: CASSSSGAGVYGYTF. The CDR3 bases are TGCGCCAGCAGCTCCTCAGGGGCAGGGGTTTATGGCTACACCTTC.

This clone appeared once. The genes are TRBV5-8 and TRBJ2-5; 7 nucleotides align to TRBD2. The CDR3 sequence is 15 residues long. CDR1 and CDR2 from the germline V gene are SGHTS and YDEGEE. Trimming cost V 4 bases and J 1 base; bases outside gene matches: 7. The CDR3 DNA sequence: TGTGCCAGCAGCCCCCGTGGGAGGGGCCAAGAGACCCAGTACTTC. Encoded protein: CASSPRGRGQETQYF.

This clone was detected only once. The CDR3 region has the DNA TGTGCCAGTAGTATAGTAGGAGAAAAACTGTTTTTT. Protein: CASSIVGEKLFF. V and J are TRBV19 and TRBJ1-4; D is undetermined. This CDR3 region has 12 residues. In germline, CDR1 is LNHDA, CDR2 SQIVND (reference sequence). V was trimmed by 1 base and J by 8 bases, leaving 5 bases between them.

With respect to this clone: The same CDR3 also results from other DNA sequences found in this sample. CDR3 nucleotide sequence: TGTGCCAGCAGAGAGACAGGGACGAGGACTGAAGCTTTCTTT. Its translation: CASRETGTRTEAFF. This chain uses TRBV2 with TRBJ1-1, with 7 bases that match TRBD1. This CDR3 contains 14 residues. Germline-derived CDR1 and CDR2 are SNHLY and FYNNEI. The V and J ends lost 6 bases and 5 bases, in that order; junction bases with no gene match: 9. The whole variable domain, remainder taken from reference TRBV2 and TRBJ1-1, is EPEVTQTPSHQVTQMGQEVILRCVPISNHLYFYWYRQILGQKVEFLVSFYNNEISEKSEIFDDQFSVERPDGSNFTLKIRSTKLEDSAMYFCASRETGTRTEAFFGQGTRLTVV.

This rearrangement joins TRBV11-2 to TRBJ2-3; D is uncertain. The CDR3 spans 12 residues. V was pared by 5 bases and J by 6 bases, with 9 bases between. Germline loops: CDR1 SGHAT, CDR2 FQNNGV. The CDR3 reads CASSAFSDTQYF. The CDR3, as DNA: TGTGCCAGCAGCGCCTTTTCGGATACGCAGTATTTT.

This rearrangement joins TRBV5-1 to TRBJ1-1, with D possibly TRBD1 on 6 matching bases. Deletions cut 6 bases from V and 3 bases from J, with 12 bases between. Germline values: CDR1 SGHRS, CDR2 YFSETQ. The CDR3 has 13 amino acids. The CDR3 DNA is TGCGCCAGCAAACAGGGTACCGACACTGAAGCTTTCTTT. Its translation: CASKQGTDTEAFF.

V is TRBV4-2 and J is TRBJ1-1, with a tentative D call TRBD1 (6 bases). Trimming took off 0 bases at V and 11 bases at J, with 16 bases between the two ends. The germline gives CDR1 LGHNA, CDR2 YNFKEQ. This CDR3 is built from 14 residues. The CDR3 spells CASSQDLQGLDAFF. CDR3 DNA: TGTGCCAGCAGCCAAGATCTACAGGGTTTGGATGCTTTCTTT.

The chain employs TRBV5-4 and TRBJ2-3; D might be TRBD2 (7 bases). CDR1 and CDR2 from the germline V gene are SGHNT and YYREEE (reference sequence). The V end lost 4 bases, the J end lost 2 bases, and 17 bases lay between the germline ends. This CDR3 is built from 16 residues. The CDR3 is CASSRGGARSTDTQYF. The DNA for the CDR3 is TGTGCCAGCAGCAGGGGGGGAGCTAGGTCCACAGATACGCAGTATTTT.

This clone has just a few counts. The CDR3 nucleotides are TGTGCCAGCAGACAGACTGTTACCATCTATGGCTACACCTTC. Its translation is CASRQTVTIYGYTF. J is TRBJ1-2 and V is TRBV6-5; D unresolved. Germline lookup yields CDR1 MNHEY and CDR2 SVGAGI. The CDR3 covers 14 residues. V lost 6 bases to trimming and J lost 4 bases, with 15 bases between them.

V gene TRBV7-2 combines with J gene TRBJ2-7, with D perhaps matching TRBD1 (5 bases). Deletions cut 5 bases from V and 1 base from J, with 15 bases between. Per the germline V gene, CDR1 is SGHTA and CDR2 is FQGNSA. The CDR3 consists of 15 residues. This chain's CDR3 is CASSPTQGTSYEQYF. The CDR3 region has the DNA TGTGCCAGCAGCCCCACTCAGGGAACGTCCTACGAGCAGTACTTC.

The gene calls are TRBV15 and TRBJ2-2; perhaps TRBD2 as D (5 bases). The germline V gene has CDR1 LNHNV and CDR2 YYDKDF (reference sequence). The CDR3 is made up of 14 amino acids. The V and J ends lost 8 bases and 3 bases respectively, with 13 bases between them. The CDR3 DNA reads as TGTGCCACCGGACGGGATTTTGACACCGGGGAGCTGTTTTTT. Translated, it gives CATGRDFDTGELFF.

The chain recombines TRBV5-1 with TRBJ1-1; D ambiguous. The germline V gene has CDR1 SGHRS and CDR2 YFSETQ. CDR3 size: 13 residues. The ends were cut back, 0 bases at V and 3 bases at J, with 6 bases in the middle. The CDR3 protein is CASSLDRDTEAFF. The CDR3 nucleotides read TGCGCCAGCAGCTTGGACCGGGACACTGAAGCTTTCTTT.

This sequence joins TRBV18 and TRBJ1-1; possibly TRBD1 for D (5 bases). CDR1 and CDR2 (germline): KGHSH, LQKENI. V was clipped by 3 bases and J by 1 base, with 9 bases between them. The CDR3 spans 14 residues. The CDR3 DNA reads TGTGCCAGCTCACCCAGAGACAGGAACACTGAAGCTTTCTTT. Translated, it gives CASSPRDRNTEAFF.

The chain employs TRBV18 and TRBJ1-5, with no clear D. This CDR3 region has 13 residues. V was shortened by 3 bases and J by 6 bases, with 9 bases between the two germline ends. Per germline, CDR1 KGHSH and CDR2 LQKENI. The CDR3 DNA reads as TGTGCCAGCTCACCCGAGCGATCTCAGCCCCAGCATTTT. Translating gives CASSPERSQPQHF.

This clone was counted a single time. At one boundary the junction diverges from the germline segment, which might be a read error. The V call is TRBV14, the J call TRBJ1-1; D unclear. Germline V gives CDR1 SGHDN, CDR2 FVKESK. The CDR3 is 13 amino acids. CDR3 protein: CASRQGLNTEAFF. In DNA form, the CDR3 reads TGTGCCAGCAGGCAAGGGCTGAACACTGAAGCTTTCTTT.

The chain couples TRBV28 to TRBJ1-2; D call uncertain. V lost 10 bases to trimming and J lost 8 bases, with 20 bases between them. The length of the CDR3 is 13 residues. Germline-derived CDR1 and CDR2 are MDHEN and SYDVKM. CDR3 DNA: TGTGCCACCAGCGGACCAGAGGCGTGGGGCTACACCTTC. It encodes CATSGPEAWGYTF.

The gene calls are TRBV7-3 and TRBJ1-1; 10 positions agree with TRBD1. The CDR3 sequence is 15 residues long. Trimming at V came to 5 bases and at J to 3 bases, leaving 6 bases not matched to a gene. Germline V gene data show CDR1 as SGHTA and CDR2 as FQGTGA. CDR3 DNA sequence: TGTGCCAGCAGCCTCGACAGGGGGCGCGACACTGAAGCTTTCTTT. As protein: CASSLDRGRDTEAFF.

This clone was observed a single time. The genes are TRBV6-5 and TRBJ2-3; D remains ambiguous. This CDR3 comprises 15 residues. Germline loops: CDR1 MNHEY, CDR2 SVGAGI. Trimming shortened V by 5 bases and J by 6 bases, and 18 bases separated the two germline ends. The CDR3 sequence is CASSPLGPSADTQYF. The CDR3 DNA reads TGTGCCAGCAGTCCCCTCGGTCCATCGGCGGATACGCAGTATTTT.

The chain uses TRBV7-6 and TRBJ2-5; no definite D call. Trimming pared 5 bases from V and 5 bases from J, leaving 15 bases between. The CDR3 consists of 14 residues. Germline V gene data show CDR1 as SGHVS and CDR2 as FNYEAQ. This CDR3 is CASSDREVQETQYF. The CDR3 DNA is TGTGCCAGCAGCGACCGAGAGGTTCAGGAGACCCAGTACTTC.

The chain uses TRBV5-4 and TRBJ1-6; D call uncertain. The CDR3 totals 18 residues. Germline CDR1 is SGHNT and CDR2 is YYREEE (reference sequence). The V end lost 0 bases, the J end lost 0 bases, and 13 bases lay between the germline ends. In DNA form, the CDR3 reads TGTGCCAGCAGCTTGGAGGGAGGTAGGAGCTCCTATAATTCACCCCTCCACTTT. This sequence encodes CASSLEGGRSSYNSPLHF.

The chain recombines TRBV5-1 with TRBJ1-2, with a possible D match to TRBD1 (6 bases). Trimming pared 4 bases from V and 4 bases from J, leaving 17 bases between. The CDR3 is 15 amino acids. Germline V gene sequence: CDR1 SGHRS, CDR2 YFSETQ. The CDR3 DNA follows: TGCGCCAGCAGCGAAACAGGGCAGAGCGCCTATGGCTACACCTTC. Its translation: CASSETGQSAYGYTF.

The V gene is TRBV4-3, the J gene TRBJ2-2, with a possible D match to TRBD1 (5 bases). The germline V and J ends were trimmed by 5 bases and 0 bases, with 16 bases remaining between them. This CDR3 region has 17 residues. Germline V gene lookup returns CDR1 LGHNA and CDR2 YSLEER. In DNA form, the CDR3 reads TGCGCCAGCAGCGTTAGTCCTGGACACACGAACACCGGGGAGCTGTTTTTT. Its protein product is CASSVSPGHTNTGELFF.

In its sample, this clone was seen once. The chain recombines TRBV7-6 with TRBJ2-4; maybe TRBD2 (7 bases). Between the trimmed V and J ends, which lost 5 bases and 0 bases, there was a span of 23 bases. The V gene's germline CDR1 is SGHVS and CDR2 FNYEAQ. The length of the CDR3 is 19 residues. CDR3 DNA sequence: TGTGCCAGCAGCCGGGGGGCATTTCGCTCGCCCCTAGCCAAAAACATTCAGTACTTC. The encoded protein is CASSRGAFRSPLAKNIQYF.